Below are 32 T cell receptor beta chains sequenced from a single sample in a study of T cell responses to AZD1222 COVID-19 vaccine. Method: immunoSEQ multiplex PCR; TCRdb's copy keeps in-frame clones and lacks some. This sample has about 83,000 clones, with less than 95% found just once. The sequenced sample was peripheral blood, obtained 28 days after the second AZD1222 dose. Source of these receptors: an adult who received the AZD1222 COVID-19 vaccine.

The chain combines TRBV2 with TRBJ1-2; D unresolved. Germline CDR1 SNHLY, CDR2 FYNNEI. There are 12 residues in the CDR3. V lost 4 bases, J lost 2 bases, and 5 bases lay in between. The CDR3 here is CASSVLNYGYTF. CDR3 bases: TGTGCCAGCAGTGTATTGAACTATGGCTACACCTTC.

The V call is TRBV25-1, the J call TRBJ2-3; 9 nucleotides agree with TRBD2. The CDR3 sequence is 16 residues long. The J segment lost 2 bases and the V segment lost 0 bases, leaving 3 bases of the junction unmatched. The germline V gene has CDR1 MGHDK and CDR2 SYGVNS. The CDR3 reads CASSEYVAGDTDTQYF. The CDR3 DNA reads as TGTGCCAGCAGTGAATATGTAGCGGGAGACACAGATACGCAGTATTTT.

This clone was found once. V gene TRBV5-6 combines with J gene TRBJ2-7, with D possibly being TRBD1 (6 bases). V was trimmed by 6 bases and J by 3 bases, leaving 19 bases between them. The CDR3 runs 15 residues. In germline, CDR1 is SGHDT, CDR2 YYEEEE. The CDR3 coding sequence is TGTGCCAGCACCCAATTCGGGACACAAGTCTACGAGCAGTACTTC. Protein product: CASTQFGTQVYEQYF.

The chain links TRBV4-3 to TRBJ1-3; tentative D call: TRBD1 (5 bases). Trimming cost V 2 bases and J 0 bases, with 14 bases left between them. CDR1 and CDR2 (germline): LGHNA, YSLEER. The CDR3 has 17 amino acids. This CDR3 reads CASSQFPHRTSGNTIYF. In nucleotides, the CDR3 is TGCGCCAGCAGCCAATTCCCCCACAGGACCTCTGGAAACACCATATATTTT.

The J gene is TRBJ1-2, the V gene TRBV28; D possibly corresponds to TRBD1 (5 bases). Germline CDR1 and CDR2: MDHEN and SYDVKM. This CDR3 has 14 residues. V lost 4 bases, J lost 2 bases, and 11 bases lay in between. CDR3 sequence: CASSSPGRNYGYTF. The CDR3 DNA sequence: TGTGCCAGCAGTTCCCCGGGACGGAACTATGGCTACACCTTC.

This chain's CDR3 is CASSLGGLAVEEQYF. As DNA, the CDR3 is TGTGCCAGCAGCTTGGGTGGACTAGCGGTTGAAGAGCAGTACTTC. This chain connects TRBV5-4 to TRBJ2-7; TRBD2 matches 10 bases. This CDR3 has 15 residues. Germline CDR1 SGHNT, CDR2 YYREEE (reference sequence). Trimming took 0 bases from V and 7 from J; bases not matched to a gene: 7.

The rearrangement joins TRBV18 to TRBJ1-5; no clear D. V was cut by 3 bases and J by 9 bases, with 12 bases left in between. CDR3 size: 13 residues. The V gene's germline CDR1 is KGHSH and CDR2 LQKENI. The CDR3 DNA follows: TGTGCCAGCTCACCGGACCCGGTGCGGCCCCAGCATTTT. Translated: CASSPDPVRPQHF.

The gene calls are TRBV5-4 and TRBJ1-1; the D gene is possibly TRBD1 (6 bases). Deletions cut 4 bases from V and 1 base from J, with 14 bases between. Germline V gene sequence: CDR1 SGHNT, CDR2 YYREEE (reference sequence). This CDR3 region has 15 residues. The CDR3, as DNA: TGTGCCAGCAGCCCGGGCAGGGGCGGGAACACTGAAGCTTTCTTT. Translating gives CASSPGRGGNTEAFF.

The CDR3 DNA reads as TGCGCCAGCAGCTACAGCTCTGGAAACACCATATATTTT. It encodes CASSYSSGNTIYF. This chain uses TRBV10-2 with TRBJ1-3; D ambiguous. The CDR3 has 13 residues. CDR1 and CDR2 (germline): WSHSY, SAAADI. V gave up 6 bases and J gave up 0 bases, with 6 bases separating them.

This chain links TRBV5-1 with TRBJ2-1, with a tentative D call TRBD1 (5 bases). Germline V gene sequence: CDR1 SGHRS, CDR2 YFSETQ. V was shortened by 4 bases and J by 2 bases, with 10 bases between the two germline ends. The CDR3 contains 14 residues. The chain's CDR3 is CASSQLGAYNEQFF. The DNA for the CDR3 is TGCGCCAGCAGCCAGCTAGGGGCCTACAATGAGCAGTTCTTC.

This clone was counted only a few times. The chain carries TRBV10-3 and TRBJ2-3; 11 positions match TRBD2. Germline V lookup: CDR1 ENHRY, CDR2 SYGVKD. This CDR3 contains 15 residues. The trim removed 4 bases at V and 5 bases at J, leaving 5 bases unmatched. In nucleotides, the CDR3 is TGTGCCATCAGTGGATTAGCGGGAGGGAGAGATACGCAGTATTTT. This translates into CAISGLAGGRDTQYF.

The chain links TRBV6-1 to TRBJ2-7, with D possibly matching TRBD1 (6 bases). CDR3 length equals 13 residues. V lost 1 base, J lost 4 bases, and 8 bases lay in between. Germline V gene lookup returns CDR1 MNHNS and CDR2 SASEGT. In DNA form, the CDR3 reads TGTGCCAGCAGTGAAGAAACAGGGTACGAGCAGTACTTC. Translated: CASSEETGYEQYF.

V and J are TRBV28 and TRBJ2-1; 12 bases match TRBD2. The V and J ends lost 5 bases and 9 bases, in that order; junction bases with no gene match: 8. Germline loops: CDR1 MDHEN, CDR2 SYDVKM. This CDR3 has 15 residues. CDR3 nucleotides: TGTGCCAGCAGTCCCCAGACTAGCGGGAGTAGTGAGCAGTTCTTC. It encodes CASSPQTSGSSEQFF.

The V gene is TRBV9, the J gene TRBJ1-2, with D maybe TRBD1 (6 bases). Germline V gives CDR1 SGDLS, CDR2 YYNGEE. The CDR3 contains 14 residues. Trimming pared 4 bases from V and 3 bases from J, leaving 13 bases between. CDR3 bases: TGTGCCAGCAGCCCTGACTCAGGGGACTATGGCTACACCTTC. It translates to CASSPDSGDYGYTF.

This chain joins TRBV14 and TRBJ2-1; no reliable D call. There are 16 residues in the CDR3. Trimming pared 6 bases from V and 5 bases from J, leaving 20 bases between. Germline loops: CDR1 SGHDN, CDR2 FVKESK. The CDR3 region is CASSPRRDWRNNEQFF. CDR3 in DNA: TGTGCCAGCAGTCCAAGACGAGACTGGCGTAACAATGAGCAGTTCTTC.

The rearrangement links TRBV18 to TRBJ1-1; 10 bases match TRBD1. The CDR3 length is 15 residues. V shed 3 bases and J 1 base; nucleotides not matched to a gene: 2. Germline CDR1 KGHSH, CDR2 LQKENI. The CDR3 coding sequence is TGTGCCAGCTCACCCGGGACAGGGGCGAACACTGAAGCTTTCTTT. It yields the protein CASSPGTGANTEAFF. Variable domain in full (rest from reference TRBV18 and TRBJ1-1): NAGVMQNPRHLVRRRGQEARLRCSPMKGHSHVYWYRQLPEEGLKFMVYLQKENIIDESGMPKERFSAEFPKEGPSILRIQQVVRGDSAAYFCASSPGTGANTEAFFGQGTRLTVV.

This chain links TRBV10-3 with TRBJ2-5; 8 bases are a match to TRBD2. After removal of 10 bases from V and 5 bases from J, the junction contained 15 bases not matched to a gene. The CDR3 length is 15 residues. CDR1 and CDR2 (germline): ENHRY, SYGVKD. Here the CDR3 reads CATKGTSGARETQYF. CDR3 nucleotides: TGTGCCACCAAAGGTACTAGCGGAGCGCGTGAGACCCAGTACTTC.

The chain has TRBV5-1 and TRBJ2-2; D is ambiguous. This CDR3 comprises 14 residues. Trimming cost V 9 bases and J 0 bases, with 12 bases left between them. Looked up from germline, CDR1 is SGHRS and CDR2 is YFSETQ. CDR3 nucleotides: TGCGCCACCAATCCGGGCTCGAACACCGGGGAGCTGTTTTTT. It codes for CATNPGSNTGELFF.

The V gene is TRBV6-5, the J gene TRBJ2-1, with TRBD1 matching 7 bases. The CDR3 has 12 amino acids. Looked up from germline, CDR1 is MNHEY and CDR2 is SVGAGI. Trimming at V came to 5 bases and at J to 8 bases, leaving 3 bases not matched to a gene. Written as DNA, the CDR3 is TGTGCCAGCAGTACTACAGGGGATGAGCAGTTCTTC. Protein sequence: CASSTTGDEQFF.

This rearrangement joins TRBV19 to TRBJ1-6, with D possibly TRBD1 on 5 matching bases. The CDR3 spans 13 residues. With 9 bases removed from V and 7 bases from J, the gap between germline ends came to 13 bases. Germline V gene sequence: CDR1 LNHDA, CDR2 SQIVND (reference sequence). CDR3 sequence (DNA): TGTGCCAGCGCCCCAGGGACCAATTCACCCCTCCACTTT. Residues: CASAPGTNSPLHF.

This chain joins TRBV6-5 and TRBJ2-4, with no clear D. The germline gives CDR1 MNHEY, CDR2 SVGAGI. V lost 4 bases and J 0 bases, leaving 10 bases between the germline ends. There are 15 residues in the CDR3. Here the CDR3 DNA reads TGTGCCAGCAGTTTAACACTGCTAGCCAAAAACATTCAGTACTTC. This gives the protein CASSLTLLAKNIQYF.

The chain recombines TRBV29-1 with TRBJ1-2, with D perhaps TRBD1 (5 bases). This CDR3 spans 12 amino acids. Trimming removed 3 bases from V and 7 bases from J, with 12 bases in between. The germline CDR1 and CDR2 sequences are SQVTM and ANQGSEA. CDR3 region: CSVDVDSGGYTF. CDR3 nucleotide sequence: TGCAGCGTTGACGTAGACAGTGGTGGCTACACCTTC. The whole variable domain, filled in from reference TRBV29-1 and TRBJ1-2, reads SAVISQKPSRDICQRGTSLTIQCQVDSQVTMMFWYRQQPGQSLTLIATANQGSEATYESGFVIDKFPISRPNLTFSTLTVSNMSPEDSSIYLCSVDVDSGGYTFGSGTRLTVV.

The rearrangement links TRBV18 to TRBJ1-2, with D perhaps TRBD1 (6 bases). V was clipped by 3 bases and J by 1 base, with 12 bases between them. Germline V lookup: CDR1 KGHSH, CDR2 LQKENI. This CDR3 is 15 amino acids long. CDR3 sequence reads: CASSPAQGLNYGYTF. DNA of the CDR3: TGTGCCAGCTCACCGGCTCAGGGGCTTAACTATGGCTACACCTTC.

This chain links TRBV15 with TRBJ1-2; D is undetermined. The CDR3 covers 13 residues. V lost 4 bases to trimming and J lost 2 bases, with 8 bases between them. Germline V gives CDR1 LNHNV, CDR2 YYDKDF (reference sequence). CDR3 sequence reads: CATSMAGNYGYTF. The CDR3 DNA reads TGTGCCACCAGCATGGCGGGGAACTATGGCTACACCTTC.

The gene calls are TRBV9 and TRBJ2-7; 7 nucleotides match TRBD2. After removal of 2 bases from V and 2 bases from J, the junction contained 4 bases not matched to a gene. The CDR3 extends over 14 amino acids. Germline assignment: CDR1 SGDLS and CDR2 YYNGEE. The CDR3 reads CASSVGSGPYEQYF. Here the CDR3 DNA reads TGTGCCAGCAGCGTGGGTAGCGGGCCCTACGAGCAGTACTTC. Filled out from reference TRBV9 and TRBJ2-7, the complete variable domain reads DSGVTQTPKHLITATGQRVTLRCSPRSGDLSVYWYQQSLDQGLQFLIQYYNGEERAKGNILERFSAQQFPDLHSELNLSSLELGDSALYFCASSVGSGPYEQYFGPGTRLTVT.

The V gene is TRBV28, the J gene TRBJ1-5, with 8 bases that match TRBD1. Germline CDR1 MDHEN, CDR2 SYDVKM. Trimming at V came to 3 bases and at J to 4 bases, leaving 5 bases not matched to a gene. The CDR3 spans 15 residues. The CDR3 DNA reads as TGTGCCAGCAGTTTCCGGGACAGGCTGAATCAGCCCCAGCATTTT. Translation gives CASSFRDRLNQPQHF.

The chain combines TRBV6-5 with TRBJ1-4; 7 bases agree with TRBD1. V gave up 6 bases and J gave up 8 bases; unmatched junction bases: 9. CDR1 and CDR2 from the germline V gene are MNHEY and SVGAGI. The CDR3 runs to 14 residues. CDR3 in amino acids: CASRLQGTREKLFF. In DNA, the CDR3 is TGTGCCAGCAGGCTACAGGGGACGCGGGAAAAACTGTTTTTT.

The V call is TRBV7-9, the J call TRBJ2-5; the D gene could be TRBD1 or TRBD2 (6 bases each). Trimming removed 2 bases from V and 5 bases from J, with 15 bases in between. CDR1 is SEHNR, CDR2 FQNEAQ, per germline (reference sequence). The CDR3 is 15 residues long. In nucleotides, the CDR3 is TGTGCCAGCAGCTTATCCGGGAGAGGGGGGGAGACCCAGTACTTC. This gives the protein CASSLSGRGGETQYF. The complete variable domain, with remaining parts taken from reference TRBV7-9 and TRBJ2-5, reads DTGVSQNPRHKITKRGQNVTFRCDPISEHNRLYWYRQTLGQGPEFLTYFQNEAQLEKSRLLSDRFSAERPKGSFSTLEIQRTEQGDSAMYLCASSLSGRGGETQYFGPGTRLLVL.

V gene TRBV6-5 combines with J gene TRBJ2-5; no reliable D call. The V gene's germline CDR1 is MNHEY and CDR2 SVGAGI. This CDR3 has 14 residues. The V end was cut by 2 bases, the J end by 4 bases, with 11 bases between. CDR3 protein: CASSYARVRETQYF. The CDR3 nucleotides read TGTGCCAGCAGTTACGCAAGGGTTCGAGAGACCCAGTACTTC.

This clone was detected only a few times. The genes are TRBV7-3 and TRBJ1-1, with D maybe TRBD1 (5 bases). The CDR3 runs to 14 residues. Germline V gene lookup returns CDR1 SGHTA and CDR2 FQGTGA. The ends were cut back, 2 bases at V and 5 bases at J, with 12 bases in the middle. CDR3 in amino acids: CASSLEGWGTEAFF. The CDR3 bases are TGTGCCAGCAGCTTAGAGGGGTGGGGAACTGAAGCTTTCTTT. The entire variable domain, with the rest obtained from reference TRBV7-3 and TRBJ1-1, is as follows: GAGVSQTPSNKVTEKGKYVELRCDPISGHTALYWYRQSLGQGPEFLIYFQGTGAADDSGLPNDRFFAVRPEGSVSTLKIQRTERGDSAVYLCASSLEGWGTEAFFGQGTRLTVV.

The V call is TRBV19, the J call TRBJ1-4, with D possibly matching TRBD1 (5 bases). V lost 7 bases and J lost 4, with 13 bases in between. The CDR3 runs to 14 residues. The germline CDR1 and CDR2 sequences are LNHDA and SQIVND (reference sequence). CDR3 loop: CASIGTRLNEKLFF. In nucleotides, the CDR3 is TGTGCCAGTATCGGGACGAGACTTAATGAAAAACTGTTTTTT.

The chain employs TRBV12-1 and TRBJ1-4; the listed D gene, TRBD1, was not tested against the DNA. TRBV12-1 is a listed pseudogene. The CDR3 is 15 amino acids. CDR3 amino acids: CASTTVTGRGEKLFF. CDR3 bases: TGTGCCAGCACCACCGTGACAGGCAGGGGGGAAAAACTGTTTTTT.